The clone carrying this TCR beta chain was seen ten or more times. This specimen belongs to a study of T cell repertoires in cytomegalovirus infection. Using its own MiXCR run on the reads, TCRdb lists one record per CDR3 protein. Of 130,000 or so distinct CDR3 sequences in the sample, under 8.5% were seen once. Germline V gives CDR1 SGHTA, CDR2 FQGNSA. Trimming took 1 base from V and 10 from J, leaving 17 bases between them. The CDR3 is 15 residues long. The sample taken for sequencing was PBMCs. V is TRBV7-2 and J is TRBJ2-1; the D is unclear. This clonotype was obtained from a human donor in good health (CMV status not recorded). Some clones in this sample may be carry-over from other donors' samples. The CDR3 region is CASSLDWVAPREQFF. The CDR3, as DNA: TGTGCCAGCAGCTTAGACTGGGTGGCTCCCCGAGAGCAGTTCTTC.